Here is one TCR beta chain with its context. Its antigen remains unidentified. This record belongs to a study of cytomegalovirus exposure and HLA in healthy donors. Findings and limits, study-wide: In an earlier analysis, productive rearrangement rates for most beta V segments clustered near 87% or 30%. According to the study, roughly 160 TCR beta chains were cytomegalovirus-associated.

CDR3 length equals 17 residues. The V and J ends lost 0 bases and 3 bases respectively, with 18 bases between them. From germline, CDR1 is SGDLS and CDR2 YYNGEE. The study ran its PCR with 60 Vbeta and 13 Jbeta primers. Some clones are missing from TCRdb's copy, which holds only in-frame ones; the method was immunoSEQ multiplex PCR. This table holds 150,000 to 200,000 clones, roughly 85% found once. This clonotype was sampled from a man aged 40-49 years in good health and CMV-seronegative. The chain couples TRBV9 to TRBJ2-5, with D possibly matching TRBD2 (6 bases). The sequenced material came from PBMCs. This CDR3 reads CASSVAPGLEQKETQYF. CDR3 nucleotide sequence: TGTGCCAGCAGCGTAGCTCCGGGACTGGAGCAAAAAGAGACCCAGTACTTC.